The source of this TCR beta chain is a study of OX40 agonist ivuxolimab in advanced cancers. Study as a whole: Eligibility rules accepted prior anti-PD-1, anti-PD-L1 or anti-CTLA-4 therapy, and 30% to 40% had some.

The germline gives CDR1 DFQATT, CDR2 SNEGSKA (reference sequence). This CDR3 has 11 residues. Trimming left V 0 bases short and J 1 base short, with 0 bases between. Of note for this clone: Its specificity is unknown.

Profiling relied on immunoSEQ multiplex PCR, and the TCRdb table lists in-frame clones only, not all of them. Of 82,000 or so clones listed, about 90% are singletons. Blood was sampled at baseline, cycle 4 day 1, and cycle 7 day 1. Overall study findings and caveats: Among some nonresponders, normalized T-cell clonal expansion was also low. Antigen specificity of clonally expanded peripheral T cells was not established.

Sequencing used CD4+ or CD8+ T cells sorted from blood, obtained in a trial of the OX40 agonist ivuxolimab. This TCR came from an adult with an advanced solid tumor such as melanoma, head and neck, liver or kidney cancer. This chain links TRBV20-1 with TRBJ2-5; the D is unclear. In DNA, the CDR3 is TGCAGTGCTAGAGACCAAGAGACCCAGTACTTC. Amino acid sequence: CSARDQETQYF.